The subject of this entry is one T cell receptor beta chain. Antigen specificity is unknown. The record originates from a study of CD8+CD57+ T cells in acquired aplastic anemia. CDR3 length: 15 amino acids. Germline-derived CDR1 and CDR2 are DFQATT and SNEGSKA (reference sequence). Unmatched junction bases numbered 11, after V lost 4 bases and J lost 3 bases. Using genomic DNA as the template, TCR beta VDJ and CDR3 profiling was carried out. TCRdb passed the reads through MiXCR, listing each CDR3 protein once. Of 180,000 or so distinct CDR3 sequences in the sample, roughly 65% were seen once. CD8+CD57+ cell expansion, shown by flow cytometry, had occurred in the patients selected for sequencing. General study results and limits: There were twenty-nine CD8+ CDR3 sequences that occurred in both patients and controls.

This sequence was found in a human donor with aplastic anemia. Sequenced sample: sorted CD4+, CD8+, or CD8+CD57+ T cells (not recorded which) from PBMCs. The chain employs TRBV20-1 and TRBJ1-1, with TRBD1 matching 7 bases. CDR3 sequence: CSAIPLTGSHTEAFF. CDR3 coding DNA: TGCAGTGCTATTCCCCTGACAGGGTCCCACACTGAAGCTTTCTTT.